This TCR beta chain originates from a study of beta chain features in type 1 diabetes. Note on this clone: Its target is not known. An end of the junction does not agree with germline; a read error may underlie this.

Notes on the study in general: No resolution was reached here on whether HLA type influences TCRB rearrangement.

This CDR3 is 16 amino acids long. Per germline, CDR1 LGHNA and CDR2 YSLEER. Expressed TCRB transcripts got sequenced, as all isolated RNA was reverse transcribed. An average of approximately 3.6 million reads was obtained for naive, central memory and regulatory T cell samples. TCRdb's table, derived via immunoSEQ multiplex PCR, lists solely in-frame clones and lacks some. In the table there are around 280,000 clones, 8% of which are singletons. This TCR was recovered from a woman aged 18-30 years in good health. What was sequenced was central memory CD4+ T cells from blood. The V gene is TRBV4-3, the J gene TRBJ2-3; D is perhaps TRBD2 (7 bases). CDR3 amino acids: CASSQEVQRGAIRMDF. DNA of the CDR3: TGCGCCAGCAGCCAAGAGGTACAACGGGGGGCGATCCGCATGGATTTT.